This T cell receptor (beta chain) derives from a study of blood T cell repertoires in COVID-19. The wider study: T cells, B-cell-depleted T cells, or PBMCs supplied cDNA or gDNA.

Enrolled during active infection, Seattle patients were then followed longitudinally. In its sample, this clone was seen a few times. Per the authors' pipeline: How many nucleated cells were present was estimated from reference gene primer amplification. Assay used: immunoSEQ multiplex PCR; TCRdb lists only in-frame clones, some missing. The D gene and trimming were derived from the DNA, and the V and J assignments and clone size from that table. The sample shows approximately 110,000 clones, more than 85% of them seen only once. This CDR3 spans 17 amino acids. V shed 0 bases and J 3 bases; nucleotides not matched to a gene: 7. Germline CDR1 MNHEY, CDR2 SVGEGT.

The chain recombines TRBV6-2 or TRBV6-3 with TRBJ2-7, with TRBD1 matching over 11 bases. Material for sequencing was peripheral blood. This sequence was found in a man between 50 and 59 years old with COVID-19, enrolled during active disease. The CDR3 region has the DNA TGTGCCAGCAGTTACTCTCGGACAGGGGGCGCGTTCTACGAGCAGTACTTC. The encoded protein is CASSYSRTGGAFYEQYF.